This paragraph reports one T cell receptor beta chain. Intraepithelial plus lamina propria lymphocytes were released by processing graft tissue. Sequenced by immunoSEQ multiplex PCR; TCRdb stores in-frame clones only, minus some. Among roughly 11,000 clones listed, around three quarters were seen once. The data originate from a study of graft-versus-host responses after intestinal transplantation. The V end lost 5 bases, the J end lost 4 bases, and 20 bases lay between the germline ends. The germline CDR1 and CDR2 sequences are ENHRY and SYGVKD. CDR3 length: 17 amino acids. The chain carries TRBV10-3 and TRBJ2-2; no firm D call. This clonotype originated in a human patient who received an intestinal transplant, so some T cells may come from the graft donor. The source material was ileum tissue, sampled 23 days after intestinal transplant. As DNA, the CDR3 is TGTGCCATCAGTAAGAGGACGGCCCGACAATCCACCGGGGAGCTGTTTTTT. Amino acids: CAISKRTARQSTGELFF.